This T cell receptor (beta chain) was retrieved from a study of regulatory T cells in long-lasting Graves disease. This clonotype has just a few counts. Time point defined: newly diagnosed GD, antithyroid drugs for less than 3 months. Researchers made the TCR library from RNA that was extracted from PBMCs. Patients came through an endocrinology department, and that department was in Xi'an, China. Arm-PCR of CDR3 regions and iRepertoire HTBI primers were used to build TCR beta libraries. TCRdb analysed the multiplex PCR reads with MiXCR anew, one entry per CDR3 protein. Of under 700,000 distinct CDR3 sequences listed, around 16% are singletons. CDR3 length: 14 residues. V was clipped by 9 bases and J by 6 bases, with 19 bases between them. CDR1 is MNHEY and CDR2 is SMNVEV in the germline V gene (reference sequence). The same data also contributed to another study, on T cells in Graves' hyperthyroidism and ophthalmopathy. That publication notes: Participants, patients aged 18 to 65, had newly diagnosed hyperthyroidism with a duration under 2 months. With the HTBI primer set, the TCR CDR3 went through a first round of RT-PCR. The majority of expanded thyroid clonotypes above 0.001 also appeared in blood.

This chain uses TRBV27 with TRBJ2-3; D is tentatively TRBD1 or TRBD2 (5 bases each). This receptor was identified in a woman aged 35-65 years with Graves disease. The specimen comprised peripheral blood mononuclear cells (PBMCs), sampled at new diagnosis, from a patient treated with antithyroid drugs. The CDR3 DNA reads as TGTGCCAGTGCCTTTGCCGGGGCCCTGGATACGCAGTATTTT. Translated, it gives CASAFAGALDTQYF.